This T cell receptor (beta chain) was sequenced for a study of shared clonotypes between healthy human individuals. This clone is a singleton in its sample. Its antigen is unknown. Study observations and caveats: Naive subsets tended to show greater estimated richness than memory subsets.

The CDR3 length is 17 residues. Germline V CDR1 and CDR2: LNHDA, SQIVND (reference sequence). Deletions cut 1 base from V and 1 base from J, with 16 bases between. Only CD45RO-negative cells positively selected for CCR7 counted as naive CD8 cells, so terminally differentiated effector memory CD45RA+ cells were excluded. In the original workflow: Filtering differed, since immunoSEQ gave only junction sequences and no quality scores. Method: immunoSEQ multiplex PCR; TCRdb's copy keeps in-frame clones and lacks some. V, J and clone size are taken as reported in that table, and D and trimming were inferred from the DNA itself. Of about 680,000 clones in the sample, about 91% are singletons; the top ten hold roughly 24%.

Input material: naive CD8+ T cells sorted from blood. The sequence came from a man aged 25 to 40 in good health. This chain links TRBV19 with TRBJ2-5, with D maybe TRBD1 (6 bases). The CDR3 region has the DNA TGTGCCAGTAGTATAGCAGCAACAGGGAACCTCCAAGAGACCCAGTACTTC. It encodes CASSIAATGNLQETQYF.